This T cell receptor beta chain was sequenced during a study of OX40 agonist ivuxolimab in advanced cancers. Study background: Dose-escalation patients had hepatocellular carcinoma, melanoma, renal cell or head and neck cancer.

The study, taken as a whole, reports: At 0.1 to 3.0 mg/kg and by week 6, CD4+ and CD8+ T cells in the blood had expanded clonally. On average, CD8+ T cells had more expanded clones than CD4+. Some patients without response likewise showed low normalized clonal expansion.

Comment on this clone: Its target is unknown.

Profiled with immunoSEQ multiplex PCR; TCRdb holds only in-frame clones, not every one. The table records around 60,000 clones, roughly 91% of them present only once. The length of the CDR3 is 14 residues. V was shortened by 7 bases and J by 4 bases, with 18 bases between the two germline ends. CDR1 is SQVTM and CDR2 is ANQGSEA in the germline V gene. The chain employs TRBV29-1 and TRBJ2-3; D is perhaps TRBD2 (7 bases). This TCR was recovered from an adult with an advanced solid tumor such as melanoma, head and neck, liver or kidney cancer. Sequences were derived from CD4+ or CD8+ T cells sorted from blood, sampled in a trial of the OX40 agonist ivuxolimab. The CDR3 DNA is TGCAGCGGAGGGGGGGAGCTAGGGGCAGATACGCAGTATTTT. This translates into CSGGGELGADTQYF.